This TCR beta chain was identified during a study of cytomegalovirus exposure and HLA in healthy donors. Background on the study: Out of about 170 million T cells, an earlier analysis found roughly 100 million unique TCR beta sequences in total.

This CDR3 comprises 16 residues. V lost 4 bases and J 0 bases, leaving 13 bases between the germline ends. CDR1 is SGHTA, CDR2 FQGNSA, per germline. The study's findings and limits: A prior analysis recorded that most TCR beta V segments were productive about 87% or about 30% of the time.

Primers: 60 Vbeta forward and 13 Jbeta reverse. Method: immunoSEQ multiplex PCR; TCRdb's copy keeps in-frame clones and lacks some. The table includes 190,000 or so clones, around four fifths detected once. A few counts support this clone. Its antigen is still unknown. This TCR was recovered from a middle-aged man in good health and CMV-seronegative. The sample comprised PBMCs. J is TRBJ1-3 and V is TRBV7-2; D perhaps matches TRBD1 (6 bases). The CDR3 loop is CASSSQGTVSGNTIYF. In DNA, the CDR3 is TGTGCCAGCAGCTCACAGGGCACCGTCTCTGGAAACACCATATATTTT. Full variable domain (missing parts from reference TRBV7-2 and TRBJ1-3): GAGVSQSPSNKVTEKGKDVELRCDPISGHTALYWYRQSLGQGLEFLIYFQGNSAPDKSGLPSDRFSAERTGGSVSTLTIQRTQQEDSAVYLCASSSQGTVSGNTIYFGEGSWLTVV.